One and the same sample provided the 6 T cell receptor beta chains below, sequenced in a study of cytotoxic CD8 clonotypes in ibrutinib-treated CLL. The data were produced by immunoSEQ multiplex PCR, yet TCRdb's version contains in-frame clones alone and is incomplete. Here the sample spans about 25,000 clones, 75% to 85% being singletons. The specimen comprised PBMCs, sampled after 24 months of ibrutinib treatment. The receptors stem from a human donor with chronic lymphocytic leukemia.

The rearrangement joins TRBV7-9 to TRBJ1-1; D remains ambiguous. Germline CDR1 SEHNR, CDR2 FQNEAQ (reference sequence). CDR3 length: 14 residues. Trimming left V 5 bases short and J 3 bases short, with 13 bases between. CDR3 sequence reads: CASSPTLLDTEAFF. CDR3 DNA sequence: TGTGCCAGCAGCCCGACGCTATTGGACACTGAAGCTTTCTTT. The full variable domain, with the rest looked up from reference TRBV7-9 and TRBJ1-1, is DTGVSQNPRHKITKRGQNVTFRCDPISEHNRLYWYRQTLGQGPEFLTYFQNEAQLEKSRLLSDRFSAERPKGSFSTLEIQRTEQGDSAMYLCASSPTLLDTEAFFGQGTRLTVV.

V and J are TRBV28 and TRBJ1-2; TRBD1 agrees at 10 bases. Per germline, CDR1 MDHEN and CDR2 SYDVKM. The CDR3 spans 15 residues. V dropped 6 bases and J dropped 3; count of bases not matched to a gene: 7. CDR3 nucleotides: TGTGCCAGCAGGGGGACAGGGGAAGTGGACTATGGCTACACCTTC. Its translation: CASRGTGEVDYGYTF.

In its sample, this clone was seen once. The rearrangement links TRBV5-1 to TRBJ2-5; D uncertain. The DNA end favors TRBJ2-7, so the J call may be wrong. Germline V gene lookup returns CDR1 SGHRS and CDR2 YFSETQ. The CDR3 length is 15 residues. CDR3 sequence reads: CASSLSPNLPYEQYF. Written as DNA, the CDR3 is TGCGCCAGCAGCTTGAGTCCCAACTTGCCTTACGAGCAGTACTTC.

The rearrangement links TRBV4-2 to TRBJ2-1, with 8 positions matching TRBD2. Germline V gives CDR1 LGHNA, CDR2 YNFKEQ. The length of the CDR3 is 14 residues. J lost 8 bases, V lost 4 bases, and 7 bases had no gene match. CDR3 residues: CASSPRGGLDEQFF. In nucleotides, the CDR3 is TGTGCCAGCAGCCCACGGGGGGGCCTCGATGAGCAGTTCTTC.

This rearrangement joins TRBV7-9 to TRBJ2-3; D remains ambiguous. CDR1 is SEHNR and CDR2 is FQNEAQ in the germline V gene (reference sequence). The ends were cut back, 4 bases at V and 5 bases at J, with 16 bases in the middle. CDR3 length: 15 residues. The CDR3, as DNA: TGTGCCAGCAGCTCACCGCGAGGATGGATAGATACGCAGTATTTT. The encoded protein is CASSSPRGWIDTQYF.

The CDR3 sequence is CASSVGAGAQPQHF. The CDR3 DNA reads as TGTGCCAGCAGTGTGGGGGCAGGGGCTCAGCCCCAGCATTTT. The genes are TRBV6-1 and TRBJ1-5; D perhaps matches TRBD1 (6 bases). The V end was cut by 4 bases, the J end by 6 bases, with 13 bases between. CDR3 length: 14 amino acids. Germline V gene data show CDR1 as MNHNS and CDR2 as SASEGT.